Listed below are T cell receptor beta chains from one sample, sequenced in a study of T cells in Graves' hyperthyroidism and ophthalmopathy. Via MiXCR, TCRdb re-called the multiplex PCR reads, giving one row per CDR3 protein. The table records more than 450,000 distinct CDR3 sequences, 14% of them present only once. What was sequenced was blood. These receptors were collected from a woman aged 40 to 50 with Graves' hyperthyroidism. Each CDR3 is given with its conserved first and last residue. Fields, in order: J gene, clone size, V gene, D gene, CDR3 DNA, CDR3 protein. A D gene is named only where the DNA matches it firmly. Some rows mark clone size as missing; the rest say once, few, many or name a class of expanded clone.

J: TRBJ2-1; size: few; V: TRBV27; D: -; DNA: TGTGCCAGCAGTTTTAGGGCCTCGCACAATGAGCAGTTCTTC; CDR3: CASSFRASHNEQFF
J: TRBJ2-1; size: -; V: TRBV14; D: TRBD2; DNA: TGTGCCAGCCTGGGACTAGCGGGGTTGACAGGATACAATGAGCAGTTCTTC; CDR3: CASLGLAGLTGYNEQFF
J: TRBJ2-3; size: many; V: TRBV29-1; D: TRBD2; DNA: TGCAGCGTTGCACTAGCGGTCACAGATACGCAGTATTTT; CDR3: CSVALAVTDTQYF
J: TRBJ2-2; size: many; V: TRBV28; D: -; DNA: TGTGCCAGCAGTTCGCGGGAGAACACCGGGGAGCTGTTTTTT; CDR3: CASSSRENTGELFF
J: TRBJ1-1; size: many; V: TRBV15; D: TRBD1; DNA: TGTGCCACCAGCAGAGCGGACAGGACACAGGGGACCACTGAAGCTTTCTTT; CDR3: CATSRADRTQGTTEAFF
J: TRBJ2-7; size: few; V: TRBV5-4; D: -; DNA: TGTGCCAGCAGCTTCGGCGGGCCGGGCGGGTACGAGCAGTACTTC; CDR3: CASSFGGPGGYEQYF
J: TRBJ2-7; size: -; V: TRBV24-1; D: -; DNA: TGTGCCACCAGTGGATCCGGACAGACTTCCTACGAGCAGTACTTC; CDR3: CATSGSGQTSYEQYF
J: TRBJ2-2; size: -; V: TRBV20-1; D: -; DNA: TGCAGTGCTAGAGATGCCGGAAATGCCGGGGAGCTGTTTTTT; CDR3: CSARDAGNAGELFF
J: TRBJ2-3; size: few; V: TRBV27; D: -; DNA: TGTGCCAGCAGTTTACCGGGGGCAACAGATACGCAGTATTTT; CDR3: CASSLPGATDTQYF
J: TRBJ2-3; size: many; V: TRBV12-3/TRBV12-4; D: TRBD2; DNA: TGTGCCAGCAGTTTCGTTATGGCTAGCGGGAGTTCAGATACGCAGTATTTT; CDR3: CASSFVMASGSSDTQYF
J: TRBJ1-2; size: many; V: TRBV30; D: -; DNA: TGTGCCTGGAGTTCCATAGTGGGAGACTACACCTTC; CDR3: CAWSSIVGDYTF
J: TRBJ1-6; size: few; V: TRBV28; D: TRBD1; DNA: TGTGCCAGCAGTTCCCTCCGGGCCGGGACAGAAAATTCACCCCTCCACTTT; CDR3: CASSSLRAGTENSPLHF
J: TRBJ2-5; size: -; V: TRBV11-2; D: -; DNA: TGTGCCAGCAGCTTAGACGGGAGCGGGCAGACCCAGTACTTC; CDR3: CASSLDGSGQTQYF
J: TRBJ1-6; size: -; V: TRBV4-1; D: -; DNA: TGCGCCAGCAGCCAAGATATACGGTCACCCCTCCACTTT; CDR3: CASSQDIRSPLHF
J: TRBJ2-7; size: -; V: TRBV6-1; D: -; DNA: TGTGCCAGCTCACCACCTCGGCCTTCCTACGAGCAGTACTTC; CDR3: CASSPPRPSYEQYF
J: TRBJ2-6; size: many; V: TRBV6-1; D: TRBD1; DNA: TGTGCCAGCAGTATTGGGACAGGTCTCTCTGGGGCCAACGTCCTGACTTTC; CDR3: CASSIGTGLSGANVLTF
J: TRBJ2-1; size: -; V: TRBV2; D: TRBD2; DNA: TGTGCCAGCTTGAGGACTAGCGGGCACAATGAGCAGTTCTTC; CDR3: CASLRTSGHNEQFF
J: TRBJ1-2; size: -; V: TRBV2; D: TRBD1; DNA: TGTGCCAGCAGTGAAGGGACAGGGAACGGCTACACCTTC; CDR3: CASSEGTGNGYTF
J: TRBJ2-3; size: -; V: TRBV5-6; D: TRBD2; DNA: TGTGCCAGCAGATCTTCCTCTAGCGGAACGCAGTATTTT; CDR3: CASRSSSSGTQYF
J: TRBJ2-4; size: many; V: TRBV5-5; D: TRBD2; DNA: TGTGCCAGCAGCGCCACGGGACTAGCGGGAGTCCTGGCCACCAAAAACATTCAGTACTTC; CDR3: CASSATGLAGVLATKNIQYF
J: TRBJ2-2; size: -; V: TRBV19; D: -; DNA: TGTGCCAGTAGTATAGCGGGAGCATCCGGGGAGCTGTTTTTT; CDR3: CASSIAGASGELFF
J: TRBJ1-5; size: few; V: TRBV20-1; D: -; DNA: TGCAGTGCTATGGGGAGTAGCAATCAGCCCCAGCATTTT; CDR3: CSAMGSSNQPQHF
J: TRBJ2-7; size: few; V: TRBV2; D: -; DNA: TGTGCCAGCAGTGAAGCCGGGTTGGTACAGGGCCCCCACGAGCAGTACTTC; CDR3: CASSEAGLVQGPHEQYF
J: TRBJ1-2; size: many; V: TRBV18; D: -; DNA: TGTGCCAGCTCACCACCAGGGGTGAATGGCTACACCTTC; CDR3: CASSPPGVNGYTF
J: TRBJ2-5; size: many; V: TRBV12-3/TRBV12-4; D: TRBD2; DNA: TGTGCCAGCAGCCCCGGGGTAGCGGGAGGCCAGACCCAGTACTTC; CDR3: CASSPGVAGGQTQYF
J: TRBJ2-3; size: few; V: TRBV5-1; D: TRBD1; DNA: TGCGCCAGCAGCTTGCACGCAACAGGGGGAACAGATACGCAGTATTTT; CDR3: CASSLHATGGTDTQYF
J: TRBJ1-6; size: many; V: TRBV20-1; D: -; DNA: TGCAGTGCTAGAGATGGGAATTCACCCCTCCACTTT; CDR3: CSARDGNSPLHF
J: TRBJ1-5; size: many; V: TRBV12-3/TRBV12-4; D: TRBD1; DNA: TGTGCCAGCAGTCCAGGGGGCAGGGGTCAGCCCCAGCATTTT; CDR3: CASSPGGRGQPQHF
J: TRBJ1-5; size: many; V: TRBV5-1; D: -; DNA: TGCGCCAGCAGCCCGGCGGGGAATCAGCCCCAGCATTTT; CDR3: CASSPAGNQPQHF
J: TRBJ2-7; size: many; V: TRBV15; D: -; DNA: TGTGCCACCAGCAGAGAGGGTAAGGCGGGAACCTACGAGCAGTACTTC; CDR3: CATSREGKAGTYEQYF
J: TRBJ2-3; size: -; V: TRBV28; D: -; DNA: TGTGCCAGCAGTCCCCGGCCGAGAGGGAGCACAGATACGCAGTATTTT; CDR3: CASSPRPRGSTDTQYF